Listed here are 27 T cell receptor beta chains from one sample, sequenced in a study of beta chain features in type 1 diabetes. Whole-study results and caveats: All four CD4+ subsets of Type 1 diabetes patients contained TCRB CDR3s that were moderately but significantly shorter.

Their recognized antigens are unknown. TCRB transcripts that were expressed got sequenced, as all of the isolated RNA had been reverse transcribed. Clones were read by immunoSEQ multiplex PCR, and TCRdb kept only the in-frame ones, dropping some. This table holds a few hundred thousand clones, less than 15% found once. Source material: naive CD4+ T cells from blood. The receptors originated from a woman younger than 35 with type 1 diabetes.

The sample holds a few counts of this clone. The rearrangement joins TRBV30 to TRBJ2-1; TRBD2 aligns across 7 bases. The CDR3 loop spans 11 amino acids. Germline CDR1 is GTSNPN and CDR2 is SVGIG (reference sequence). V was pared by 1 base and J by 15 bases, with 6 bases of the junction left unmatched. The CDR3: CAWSAGGFSFF. The CDR3 DNA reads as TGTGCCTGGAGTGCCGGGGGGTTTTCGTTCTTC.

The table lists this clone with a few counts. This chain uses TRBV30 with TRBJ2-3; the match to TRBD2 covers 12 bases. CDR3 length: 16 amino acids. J was trimmed by 4 bases and V by 1 base; bases with no gene match: 6. Per germline, CDR1 GTSNPN and CDR2 SVGIG (reference sequence). This CDR3 is CAWSGLAGVVADTQYF. DNA of the CDR3: TGTGCCTGGAGTGGACTAGCGGGAGTGGTGGCAGATACGCAGTATTTT.

The chain recombines TRBV30 with TRBJ2-7, with D possibly being TRBD1 (5 bases). Germline loops: CDR1 GTSNPN, CDR2 SVGIG (reference sequence). There are 13 residues in the CDR3. The ends were cut back, 2 bases at V and 2 bases at J, with 10 bases in the middle. The CDR3 nucleotides read TGTGCCTGGAGTCCAGGGTCCCCCTACGAGCAGTACGTC. Protein product: CAWSPGSPYEQYV.

The chain uses TRBV27 and TRBJ2-7, with a tentative D call TRBD1 (6 bases). This CDR3 has 16 residues. V gave up 3 bases and J gave up 1 base, with 16 bases separating them. CDR1 and CDR2 from the germline V gene are MNHEY and SMNVEV (reference sequence). As DNA, the CDR3 is TGTGCCAGCAGTTTTCTACCGGACAGTCAATCCTACGAGCAGTACTTC. Amino acids: CASSFLPDSQSYEQYF.

This clone showed up just a few times. The J gene is TRBJ1-3, the V gene TRBV6-6, with 7 bases fitting TRBD1. The CDR3 has 13 residues. CDR1 is MNHNY and CDR2 is SVGAGI in the germline V gene (reference sequence). Losses at the gene ends were 9 bases for V and 3 bases for J; bases not matched to a gene: 5. Here the CDR3 reads CASEQGYGNTIYF. Written as DNA, the CDR3 is TGTGCCAGTGAACAGGGGTATGGAAACACCATATATTTT.

This chain joins TRBV30 and TRBJ2-3; 7 bases are shared with TRBD1. The CDR3 sequence is 14 residues long. The V segment lost 4 bases and the J segment 6 bases; nucleotides outside the gene matches: 10. Germline values: CDR1 GTSNPN, CDR2 SVGIG (reference sequence). CDR3 sequence reads: CAWKRQGRMDTQYF. CDR3 nucleotides: TGTGCCTGGAAACGACAGGGAAGGATGGATACGCAGTATTTT.

V and J are TRBV7-2 and TRBJ2-1; 14 bases line up with TRBD2. Germline lookup yields CDR1 SGHTA and CDR2 FQGNSA. The V segment lost 4 bases and the J segment 10 bases; nucleotides outside the gene matches: 6. The CDR3 extends over 15 amino acids. In DNA form, the CDR3 reads TGTGCCAGCAGCTCTCGACTAGCGGGAGGGGAGGAGCAGTTCTTC. Translating gives CASSSRLAGGEEQFF.

The rearrangement links TRBV11-2 to TRBJ2-1, with TRBD2 matching 10 bases. Trimming at V came to 5 bases and at J to 5 bases, leaving 6 bases not matched to a gene. This CDR3 comprises 15 residues. Looked up from germline, CDR1 is SGHAT and CDR2 is FQNNGV. CDR3 protein: CASSPSSGRHNEQFF. The CDR3 DNA sequence: TGTGCCAGCAGCCCTTCTAGCGGGAGACACAATGAGCAGTTCTTC.

This clone was found a few times. This sequence joins TRBV2 and TRBJ2-3; tentative D call: TRBD2 (6 bases). V lost 7 bases to trimming and J lost 4 bases, with 12 bases between them. Germline CDR1 and CDR2: SNHLY and FYNNEI. This CDR3 is 13 amino acids long. DNA of the CDR3: TGTGCCAGCACGTCGGGAGTAGCAGATACGCAGTATTTT. Its translation: CASTSGVADTQYF.

This clone has only a few counts. The chain recombines TRBV2 with TRBJ1-1, with 11 bases fitting TRBD1. This CDR3 comprises 15 residues. V lost 6 bases, J lost 1 base, and 4 bases stayed unmatched. Germline CDR1 and CDR2: SNHLY and FYNNEI. The CDR3 is CASSRTGGPNTEAFF. The CDR3 nucleotides are TGTGCCAGCAGCCGGACAGGGGGCCCGAACACTGAAGCTTTCTTT.

The V and J genes are TRBV9 and TRBJ2-1; 13 bases align to TRBD2. This CDR3 is 16 amino acids long. Germline V gives CDR1 SGDLS, CDR2 YYNGEE. J lost 7 bases, V lost 2 bases, and 6 bases had no gene match. The CDR3 here is CASSVTGTSGKNEQFF. The CDR3 DNA reads TGTGCCAGCAGCGTGACCGGGACTAGCGGGAAGAATGAGCAGTTCTTC.

The rearrangement joins TRBV6-6 to TRBJ2-3; D ambiguous. Germline CDR1 is MNHNY and CDR2 is SVGAGI (reference sequence). This CDR3 is built from 12 residues. The V end was cut by 4 bases, the J end by 3 bases, with 5 bases between. For the CDR3, the DNA is TGTGCCAGCAGTTTGCGAACAGATACGCAGTATTTT. Translated: CASSLRTDTQYF.

This clone has only a few counts. The V and J genes are TRBV9 and TRBJ2-3; 8 bases are a match to TRBD1. The V gene end was trimmed by 3 bases and the J gene end by 6 bases; junction bases not matched to a gene: 6. This CDR3 region has 14 residues. In germline, CDR1 is SGDLS, CDR2 YYNGEE. DNA of the CDR3: TGTGCCAGCAGCGACTGGACAGGGCGCGATACGCAGTATTTT. Residues: CASSDWTGRDTQYF.

The J gene is TRBJ2-6, the V gene TRBV4-3; D unresolved. Deletions cut 1 base from V and 2 bases from J, with 9 bases between. Germline V lookup: CDR1 LGHNA, CDR2 YSLEER. The CDR3 runs 16 residues. The CDR3 DNA is TGCGCCAGCAGCCAAGCTACTACCGCTGGGGCCAACGTCCTGACTTTC. This sequence encodes CASSQATTAGANVLTF.

This clone appeared a few times. The genes are TRBV7-2 and TRBJ2-3; no clear D. Germline loops: CDR1 SGHTA, CDR2 FQGNSA. Trimming took 2 bases from V and 0 from J, leaving 9 bases between them. There are 15 residues in the CDR3. Written as DNA, the CDR3 is TGTGCCAGCAGCTTAATGCAGGTTAGCACAGATACGCAGTATTTT. Amino acid sequence: CASSLMQVSTDTQYF.

The chain couples TRBV5-1 to TRBJ2-1; 10 nucleotides agree with TRBD1. Germline CDR1 SGHRS, CDR2 YFSETQ. The CDR3 contains 15 residues. Trimming took 2 bases from V and 3 from J; bases not matched to a gene: 2. The CDR3 region has the DNA TGCGCCAGCAGCTTCGGACAGGGGGACTACAATGAGCAGTTCTTC. It yields the protein CASSFGQGDYNEQFF.

The rearrangement links TRBV11-2 to TRBJ2-2, with D perhaps TRBD2 (6 bases). Germline-derived CDR1 and CDR2 are SGHAT and FQNNGV. V lost 4 bases and J 0 bases, leaving 15 bases between the germline ends. CDR3 length: 17 residues. This chain's CDR3 is CASSSWGGFPNTGELFF. Here the CDR3 DNA reads TGTGCCAGCAGCTCCTGGGGAGGCTTCCCGAACACCGGGGAGCTGTTTTTT.

This clone was seen only a few times. V gene TRBV30 combines with J gene TRBJ1-2, with D uncertain. Germline CDR1 reads GTSNPN; CDR2 reads SVGIG (reference sequence). CDR3 length equals 13 residues. The germline V and J ends were trimmed by 5 bases and 0 bases, with 10 bases remaining between them. For the CDR3, the DNA is TGTGCCTGGGTGATAGAGGCTAACTATGGCTACACCTTC. Its translation: CAWVIEANYGYTF.

In this sample, this clone turned up once. The chain uses TRBV2 and TRBJ2-5; a possible D gene is TRBD2 (6 bases). V gave up 6 bases and J gave up 5 bases, with 19 bases separating them. Per germline, CDR1 SNHLY and CDR2 FYNNEI. CDR3 length: 15 residues. The CDR3 region has the DNA TGTGCCAGCAGCGGGACGGGAGCCCTCTTTGAGACCCAGTACTTC. Its translation is CASSGTGALFETQYF.

The chain joins TRBV19 to TRBJ1-1; D possibly corresponds to TRBD1 (6 bases). This CDR3 spans 13 amino acids. CDR1 is LNHDA, CDR2 SQIVND, per germline (reference sequence). The ends were cut back, 3 bases at V and 4 bases at J, with 9 bases in the middle. In DNA, the CDR3 is TGTGCCAGTAGTATGGGGGGGCTCACTGAAGCTTTCTTT. It codes for CASSMGGLTEAFF. The variable domain in full, completed from reference TRBV19 and TRBJ1-1, reads DGGITQSPKYLFRKEGQNVTLSCEQNLNHDAMYWYRQDPGQGLRLIYYSQIVNDFQKGDIAEGYSVSREKKESFPLTVTSAQKNPTAFYLCASSMGGLTEAFFGQGTRLTVV.

The chain has TRBV4-2 and TRBJ2-1; 8 nucleotides line up with TRBD2. Germline CDR1 LGHNA, CDR2 YNFKEQ. The CDR3 loop spans 15 amino acids. Trimming took 1 base from V and 4 from J; bases not matched to a gene: 3. CDR3 sequence reads: CASSQGTSRYNEQFF. DNA for the CDR3: TGTGCCAGCAGCCAAGGGACTAGCCGGTACAATGAGCAGTTCTTC.

In its sample, this clone was seen a few times. The rearrangement joins TRBV28 to TRBJ1-2; TRBD1 matches 7 bases. The CDR3 length is 14 residues. Germline CDR1 is MDHEN and CDR2 is SYDVKM. The V segment lost 8 bases and the J segment 2 bases; nucleotides outside the gene matches: 8. CDR3 sequence reads: CASGVEQGNYGYTF. DNA for the CDR3: TGTGCCAGCGGAGTAGAACAGGGGAACTATGGCTACACCTTC.

In this sample, this clone turned up a few times. V gene TRBV28 combines with J gene TRBJ2-3; the D gene is possibly TRBD1 (6 bases). The germline V gene encodes CDR1 MDHEN and CDR2 SYDVKM. The V end lost 6 bases, the J end lost 3 bases, and 16 bases lay between the germline ends. The CDR3 spans 15 residues. CDR3 protein: CASSPWGQGTDTQYF. CDR3 nucleotides: TGTGCCAGCAGCCCCTGGGGACAAGGGACAGATACGCAGTATTTT. Together with reference TRBV28 and TRBJ2-3, the CDR3 gives the full variable domain: DVKVTQSSRYLVKRTGEKVFLECVQDMDHENMFWYRQDPGLGLRLIYFSYDVKMKEKGDIPEGYSVSREKKERFSLILESASTNQTSMYLCASSPWGQGTDTQYFGPGTRLTVL.

The gene calls are TRBV25-1 and TRBJ2-7; maybe TRBD1 (6 bases). V gave up 10 bases and J gave up 3 bases, with 16 bases separating them. CDR1 is MGHDK and CDR2 is SYGVNS in the germline V gene. The CDR3 totals 13 residues. The CDR3 bases are TGTGCCACCCAGGAAGGGGGAGTCTACGAGCAGTACTTC. Encoded protein: CATQEGGVYEQYF.

This clone was recorded a few times. This chain joins TRBV9 and TRBJ2-7; 10 bases match TRBD2. Germline V gene lookup returns CDR1 SGDLS and CDR2 YYNGEE. This CDR3 comprises 14 residues. V gave up 7 bases and J gave up 0 bases; unmatched junction bases: 4. The CDR3: CASELAGLSYEQYF. CDR3 nucleotides: TGTGCCAGCGAACTAGCGGGACTCTCCTACGAGCAGTACTTC.

This clone was seen a few times. The chain links TRBV5-1 to TRBJ1-2, with TRBD1 matching over 7 bases. Trimming took 1 base from V and 4 from J; bases not matched to a gene: 10. Per germline, CDR1 SGHRS and CDR2 YFSETQ. The CDR3 contains 16 residues. CDR3 in DNA: TGCGCCAGCAGCTTGAGTTCATGGGACAGCAGCTATGGCTACACCTTC. Protein sequence: CASSLSSWDSSYGYTF.

Concerning this clone itself: Other DNA variants within this sample encode the same CDR3. The chain links TRBV14 to TRBJ2-5; 8 bases match TRBD1. The CDR3 sequence is 13 residues long. In germline, CDR1 is SGHDN, CDR2 FVKESK. V gave up 2 bases and J gave up 5 bases; unmatched junction bases: 1. The CDR3 protein is CASSQNRGETQYF. In nucleotides, the CDR3 is TGTGCCAGCAGCCAAAACAGGGGGGAGACCCAGTACTTC.